These T cell receptor beta chains were read from a single sample in a study of beta chain features in type 1 diabetes. The protocol was immunoSEQ multiplex PCR, while the TCRdb copy is restricted to in-frame clones and leaves out a portion. This repertoire shows 95,000 to 150,000 clones, around 15% found once; its top ten account for approximately 2.3%. The sequenced material came from central memory CD4+ T cells from blood. Receptor source: a man aged 25-45 years with type 1 diabetes. CDR3s include the opening cysteine and the closing phenylalanine or tryptophan. D genes are given only for firm matches. Clone size appears in some rows only: once, few, many, or a class for an expanded clone.

clone_size j_call v_call d_call cdr3_aa cdr3_nt
NA TRBJ2-1 TRBV4-1 NA CASSHPSSGAYNEQFF TGCGCCAGCAGCCACCCAAGTTCGGGGGCCTACAATGAGCAGTTCTTC
NA TRBJ1-6 TRBV14 NA CASSQGLLGDSPLHF TGTGCCAGCAGCCAAGGGTTGTTAGGCGATTCACCCCTCCACTTT
few TRBJ1-1 TRBV7-9 NA CASSLLSGDTEAFF TGTGCCAGCAGCCTTCTTTCAGGCGACACTGAAGCTTTCTTT
NA TRBJ1-1 TRBV29-1 NA CSVGGTLATEAFF TGCAGCGTTGGTGGGACGTTGGCCACTGAAGCTTTCTTT
NA TRBJ2-2 TRBV4-3 NA CASSHQEYTGELFF TGCGCCAGCAGCCATCAAGAGTACACCGGGGAGCTGTTTTTT
NA TRBJ1-1 TRBV6-5 TRBD1 CASSAPGQGLTEAFF TGTGCCAGCAGTGCGCCGGGACAGGGTCTGACTGAAGCTTTCTTT
NA TRBJ2-3 TRBV9 TRBD2 CASSASGGTDTQYF TGTGCCAGCAGCGCTAGCGGGGGCACAGATACGCAGTATTTT
few TRBJ1-6 TRBV6-1 TRBD1 CASSEGGTGMGVNSPLHF TGTGCCAGCAGTGAAGGCGGGACAGGGATGGGGGTTAATTCACCCCTCCACTTT
NA TRBJ2-6 TRBV6-5 NA CASSYGRSGANVLTF TGTGCCAGCAGTTACGGGCGCTCTGGGGCCAACGTCCTGACTTTC
few TRBJ2-7 TRBV7-9 NA CASSKAGSYEQYF TGTGCCAGCAGCAAGGCAGGGAGCTACGAGCAGTACTTC
many TRBJ1-1 TRBV6-1 NA CASSEGGFNTEAFF TGTGCCAGCAGTGAAGGAGGGTTTAACACTGAAGCTTTCTTT
many TRBJ2-7 TRBV4-3 NA CASSDPPVSYEQYF TGCGCCAGCTCCGACCCGCCAGTCTCCTACGAGCAGTACTTC
few TRBJ2-1 TRBV6-5 NA CASSYRTSSYNEQFF TGTGCCAGCAGTTACAGGACTTCTTCCTACAATGAGCAGTTCTTC
NA TRBJ1-5 TRBV7-2 NA CASSLTQSQPQHF TGTGCCAGCAGCTTAACGCAGAGTCAGCCCCAGCATTTT
NA TRBJ1-2 TRBV30 NA CAWSAGDYGYTF TGTGCCTGGAGTGCAGGGGACTATGGCTACACCTTC